Detailed here is one T cell receptor (beta chain). The sample originates from a study of blood T cell repertoires in COVID-19. The wider study: Whether acute or convalescent, the COVID-19 samples came from the United States, Italy and Spain. The analysed material was cDNA or gDNA that came from T cells, B-cell-depleted T cells, or PBMCs.

J gave up 8 bases and V 4 bases, and 9 bases lay outside the gene matches. The V gene's germline CDR1 is SGHTS and CDR2 YDEGEE. The CDR3 is 16 amino acids. Original data processing: Amplifying reference gene primers gave estimates of nucleated cell counts. Data came from immunoSEQ multiplex PCR; TCRdb stores just in-frame clones and leaves some out. V and J calls and clone size follow that table, whereas D and trimming were derived from the DNA. Among over 85,000 clones listed, roughly 88% were seen once. The rearrangement uses TRBV5-8 and TRBJ2-4; 13 nucleotides line up with TRBD2. Sample: peripheral blood. The source is a man aged 55 to 70 with acute or convalescent COVID-19. DNA for the CDR3: TGTGCCAGCAGCCCCGAGACTAGCGGGGGGACGGACATTCAGTACTTC. Translated, it gives CASSPETSGGTDIQYF.